This T cell receptor (beta chain) was recorded in a study of T cell responses to AZD1222 COVID-19 vaccine. Per germline, CDR1 LGHNA and CDR2 YSLEER. The CDR3 runs 19 residues. The V gene end was trimmed by 0 bases and the J gene end by 5 bases; junction bases not matched to a gene: 12. Libraries were prepared by immunoSEQ multiplex PCR; TCRdb keeps only in-frame clonotypes and omits some of them. The sample lists about 130,000 clones, 88% occurring once. Concerning this clone itself: What it binds is not known.

Study-wide results and caveats: Baseline serology detected seropositivity in only a handful of AZD1222 recipients. Targeting of unmutated variant regions was reportedly seen in nearly half of spike-specific TCRs. Vaccination with two AZD1222 doses was followed by a rise in Spike-specific TCR breadth and depth.

The receptor's source is an adult in good health. The chain couples TRBV4-3 to TRBJ2-3; 12 nucleotides align to TRBD1. Sequenced material: peripheral blood, taken on day 0 of AZD1222 vaccination. The CDR3 region is CASSQDPTGTGGMVDTQYF. The CDR3 region has the DNA TGCGCCAGCAGCCAAGATCCGACAGGGACAGGGGGCATGGTAGATACGCAGTATTTT.